Shown below are 8 T cell receptor beta chains from a single sample sequenced in a study of metastatic and nonmetastatic thyroid tumors. TCRdb recomputed clones from the PCR reads via MiXCR. This sample has 11,000 to 15,000 clones; approximately 29% occur once, and the top ten carry roughly 18%. Patients were all untreated before their thyroid surgery. Specimen: tumor tissue. These receptors were collected from a female donor with papillary thyroid cancer or a benign thyroid nodule (not recorded which). Some clones in this sample may be carry-over from other donors' samples.

A few counts support this clone. V gene TRBV14 combines with J gene TRBJ2-7; TRBD1 is a possible D gene (5 bases). Deletions cut 4 bases from V and 0 bases from J, with 10 bases between. CDR1 and CDR2 (germline): SGHDN, FVKESK. The CDR3 is 14 amino acids. CDR3: CASSPQEFSYEQYF. CDR3 coding DNA: TGTGCCAGCAGCCCACAGGAATTCTCCTACGAGCAGTACTTC.

The V gene is TRBV10-2, the J gene TRBJ2-1; D may match TRBD1 or TRBD2 (5 bases each). Deletions cut 3 bases from V and 7 bases from J, with 13 bases between. The germline V gene encodes CDR1 WSHSY and CDR2 SAAADI. This CDR3 region has 14 residues. The CDR3: CASSEVPRGNEQFF. The DNA for the CDR3 is TGCGCCAGCAGTGAAGTTCCGAGGGGAAATGAGCAGTTCTTC.

In this sample, this clone is medium-sized. The J gene is TRBJ2-1, the V gene TRBV9, with no clear D. V dropped 1 base and J dropped 3 bases, with 17 bases sitting between them. The CDR3 length is 17 residues. CDR1 SGDLS and CDR2 YYNGEE come from the germline V gene. CDR3 sequence (DNA): TGTGCCAGCAGCGTAAGCGAAAGACAAGGCTACTACAATGAGCAGTTCTTC. Its translation is CASSVSERQGYYNEQFF. The full variable domain, in which reference TRBV9 and TRBJ2-1 provide the parts outside the CDR3, is DSGVTQTPKHLITATGQRVTLRCSPRSGDLSVYWYQQSLDQGLQFLIQYYNGEERAKGNILERFSAQQFPDLHSELNLSSLELGDSALYFCASSVSERQGYYNEQFFGPGTRLTVL.

The chain links TRBV20-1 to TRBJ1-5, with D perhaps matching TRBD1 (5 bases). Per germline, CDR1 DFQATT and CDR2 SNEGSKA (reference sequence). This CDR3 is built from 14 residues. The ends were cut back, 3 bases at V and 1 base at J, with 10 bases in the middle. The CDR3 DNA reads as TGCAGTGCTAGCGACCGGGACAGCAATCAGCCCCAGCATTTT. Its translation is CSASDRDSNQPQHF.

At least ten counts were recorded for this clone. The chain carries TRBV20-1 and TRBJ2-3; 8 bases are shared with TRBD1. The CDR3 totals 13 residues. The germline gives CDR1 DFQATT, CDR2 SNEGSKA (reference sequence). The V gene end was trimmed by 4 bases and the J gene end by 6 bases; junction bases not matched to a gene: 6. In nucleotides, the CDR3 is TGCAGTGCTAAGAAGACAGGGGTGGATACGCAGTATTTT. The encoded protein is CSAKKTGVDTQYF.

This clone was seen a handful of times. The chain recombines TRBV20-1 with TRBJ1-1, with D unresolved. The CDR3 length is 8 residues. Germline values: CDR1 DFQATT, CDR2 SNEGSKA (reference sequence). With 6 bases removed from V and 10 bases from J, the gap between germline ends came to 6 bases. This chain's CDR3 is CSATGAFF. DNA of the CDR3: TGCAGTGCAACGGGAGCTTTCTTT.

By its share, this clone is medium-sized (0.01 to 0.1%). This rearrangement joins TRBV20-1 to TRBJ1-6; perhaps TRBD1 as D (6 bases). CDR1 and CDR2 from the germline V gene are DFQATT and SNEGSKA (reference sequence). The CDR3 totals 15 residues. V lost 8 bases, J lost 9 bases, and 23 bases lay in between. CDR3: CSTSISAGESSPLHF. The CDR3 DNA reads TGCAGTACGTCGATTTCAGCAGGGGAGAGTTCACCCCTCCACTTT.

This clone was found many times. V is TRBV6-1 and J is TRBJ1-5; D is unresolved. CDR1 and CDR2 (germline): MNHNS, SASEGT. The CDR3 covers 13 residues. CDR3 amino acids: CAAGLWGNQPQHF. CDR3 coding DNA: TGTGCTGCGGGCCTCTGGGGCAATCAGCCCCAGCATTTT.